Below are 7 T cell receptor beta chains sequenced from a single sample in a study of shared clonotypes between healthy human individuals. TCRdb's copy holds only in-frame clones and misses some; the assay was immunoSEQ multiplex PCR. The sample has 1.5 million to 2.5 million clones, around 96% seen once. Selected positively for CCR7 and CD45RO-negative, naive CD8 cells excluded terminally differentiated effector memory CD45RA+ cells. The specimen sequenced was naive CD8+ T cells sorted from blood. The receptors come from a man aged 18-30 years in good health.

This clone is a singleton in its sample. The rearrangement uses TRBV19 and TRBJ2-3, with a tentative D call TRBD1 (5 bases). CDR1 is LNHDA, CDR2 SQIVND, per germline (reference sequence). This CDR3 comprises 15 residues. V lost 0 bases, J lost 0 bases, and 7 bases lay in between. The CDR3 loop is CASSIETASTDTQYF. The CDR3 region has the DNA TGTGCCAGTAGTATAGAGACAGCTAGCACAGATACGCAGTATTTT.

This rearrangement joins TRBV4-1 to TRBJ1-2; weak D call: TRBD1 (5 bases). V was pared by 0 bases and J by 8 bases, with 10 bases between. The germline V gene encodes CDR1 MGHRA and CDR2 YSYEKL. The CDR3 is 13 residues long. Written as DNA, the CDR3 is TGCGCCAGCAGCCAAGATCGCAGGGACGGCTACACCTTC. Translated: CASSQDRRDGYTF.

The chain uses TRBV27 and TRBJ1-5; D is unresolved. The CDR3 loop spans 15 amino acids. From germline, CDR1 is MNHEY and CDR2 SMNVEV (reference sequence). Trimming removed 1 base at V and 4 bases at J, with 11 bases between. For the CDR3, the DNA is TGTGCCAGCAGTTTATACGTGGGAGGGAATCAGCCCCAGCATTTT. Amino acid sequence: CASSLYVGGNQPQHF.

This chain links TRBV29-1 with TRBJ2-1; no clear D. The V gene's germline CDR1 is SQVTM and CDR2 ANQGSEA. The V end was cut by 7 bases, the J end by 7 bases, with 11 bases between. This CDR3 comprises 11 residues. DNA for the CDR3: TGCAGCGCCCCCATTGTAAATGAGCAGTTCTTC. Amino acids: CSAPIVNEQFF.

This chain connects TRBV18 to TRBJ1-2; 7 nucleotides agree with TRBD1. V shed 5 bases, J shed 5 bases, and the junction held 8 bases outside the gene matches. Germline V gene sequence: CDR1 KGHSH, CDR2 LQKENI. The CDR3 has 14 residues. The DNA for the CDR3 is TGTGCCAGCTCATCGTCCGGGACAGCTTATGGCTACACCTTC. As protein: CASSSSGTAYGYTF. Filled out from reference TRBV18 and TRBJ1-2, the complete variable domain reads NAGVMQNPRHLVRRRGQEARLRCSPMKGHSHVYWYRQLPEEGLKFMVYLQKENIIDESGMPKERFSAEFPKEGPSILRIQQVVRGDSAAYFCASSSSGTAYGYTFGSGTRLTVV.

The V and J genes are TRBV7-8 and TRBJ2-3; D might be TRBD1 or TRBD2, each matching 5 bases. With 2 bases removed from V and 7 bases from J, the gap between germline ends came to 10 bases. CDR3 length equals 13 residues. The germline CDR1 and CDR2 sequences are SGHVS and FQNEAQ. CDR3 protein: CASSLYGGNTQYF. CDR3 in DNA: TGTGCCAGCAGCTTATATGGGGGAAATACGCAGTATTTT.

Only one count was recorded for this clone. The chain is built from TRBV5-6 and TRBJ2-7; D tentatively reads TRBD1 or TRBD2 (5 bases each). This CDR3 comprises 16 residues. Per the germline V gene, CDR1 is SGHDT and CDR2 is YYEEEE. The V gene lost 0 bases and the J gene lost 3 bases, with 16 bases spanning the gap. CDR3 coding DNA: TGTGCCAGCAGCTTGGCGGCAGGGAGAACGCACTACGAGCAGTACTTC. This encodes CASSLAAGRTHYEQYF.